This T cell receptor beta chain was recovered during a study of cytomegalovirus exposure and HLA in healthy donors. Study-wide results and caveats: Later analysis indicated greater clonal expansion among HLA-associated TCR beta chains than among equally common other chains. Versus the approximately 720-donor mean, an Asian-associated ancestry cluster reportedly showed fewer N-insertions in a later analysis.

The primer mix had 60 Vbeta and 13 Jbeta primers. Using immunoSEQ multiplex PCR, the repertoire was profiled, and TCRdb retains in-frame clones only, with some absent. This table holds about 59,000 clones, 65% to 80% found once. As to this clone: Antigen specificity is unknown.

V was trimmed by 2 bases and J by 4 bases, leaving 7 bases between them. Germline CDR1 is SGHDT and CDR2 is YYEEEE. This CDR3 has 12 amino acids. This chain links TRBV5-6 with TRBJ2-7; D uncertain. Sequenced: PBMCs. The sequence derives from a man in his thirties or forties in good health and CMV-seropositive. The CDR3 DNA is TGTGCCAGCAGCTTCGAGAATTACGAGCAGTACTTC. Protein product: CASSFENYEQYF.